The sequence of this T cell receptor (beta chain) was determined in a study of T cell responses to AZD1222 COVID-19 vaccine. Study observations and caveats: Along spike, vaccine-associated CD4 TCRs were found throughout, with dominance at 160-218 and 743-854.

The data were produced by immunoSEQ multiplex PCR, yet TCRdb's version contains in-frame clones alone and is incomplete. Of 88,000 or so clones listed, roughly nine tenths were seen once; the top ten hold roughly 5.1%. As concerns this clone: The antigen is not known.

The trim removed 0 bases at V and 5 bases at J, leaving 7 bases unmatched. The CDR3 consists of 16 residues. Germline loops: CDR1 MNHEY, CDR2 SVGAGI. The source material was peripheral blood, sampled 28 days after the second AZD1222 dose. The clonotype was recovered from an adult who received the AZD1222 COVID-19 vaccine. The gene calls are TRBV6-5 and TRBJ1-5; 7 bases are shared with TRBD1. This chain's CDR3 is CASSYSSRGLDQPQHF. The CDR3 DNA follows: TGTGCCAGCAGTTACTCGAGCAGGGGGTTGGATCAGCCCCAGCATTTT.